Presented here are 21 T cell receptor beta chains from one specimen sequenced in a study of T cells in Graves' hyperthyroidism and ophthalmopathy (dated by TCRdb to the late 2010s). The method behind the library was multiplex PCR. Sequencing used an Illumina HiSeq 2000. The TCR beta CDR3 regions were amplified from RNA transcripts. The first round of RT-PCR for the TCR CDR3 was performed with the HTBI primer set and the Qiagen OneStep RT-PCR kit. The public sequencing data were trimmed at Q25 with fastp and processed into clonotypes with MiXCR by TCRdb, which kept only in-frame beta chains. One record per CDR3 amino acid sequence lists the most common genes and DNA. This sample comprises a few hundred thousand distinct CDR3 sequences, 46% of them detected only once. Jointly, the top ten make up more than 7% of the sample. Sequenced material: peripheral blood or thyroid tissue (not recorded which). The receptors were gathered from a woman aged 18-35 years with Graves' hyperthyroidism.

The chain carries TRBV10-3 and TRBJ2-7; either TRBD1 or TRBD2 may fit D (6 bases each). CDR3 length: 13 amino acids. Germline values: CDR1 ENHRY, CDR2 SYGVKD. Trimming shortened V by 4 bases and J by 5 bases, and 12 bases separated the two germline ends. This CDR3 is CAISGGADDEQYF. CDR3 nucleotide sequence: TGTGCCATCAGTGGGGGGGCGGACGACGAGCAGTACTTC.

This clonotype was counted between two and nine times. A read error may explain this, as a much larger clone is one base away. The chain links TRBV12-3 or TRBV12-4 to TRBJ1-2; possible D gene TRBD1, 5 bases. With 5 bases removed from V and 5 bases from J, the gap between germline ends came to 12 bases. This CDR3 has 13 amino acids. CDR3 protein: CASSVAGPYGYTF. DNA for the CDR3: TGTGCCAGCAGTGTGGCAGGGCCATATGGCTACACCTTC.

At least ten counts were recorded for this clonotype. The J gene is TRBJ2-7, the V gene TRBV19; possibly TRBD2 for D (5 bases). The germline V gene encodes CDR1 LNHDA and CDR2 SQIVND (reference sequence). V lost 3 bases and J 5 bases, leaving 8 bases between the germline ends. This CDR3 is 12 amino acids long. The CDR3 DNA is TGTGCCAGTAGTATCTCGAGGGACGAGCAGTACTTC. Its protein is CASSISRDEQYF.

The rearrangement uses TRBV29-1 and TRBJ1-1, with 7 nucleotides matching TRBD1. Unmatched junction bases numbered 6, after V lost 4 bases and J lost 1 base. The CDR3 consists of 14 residues. In germline, CDR1 is SQVTM, CDR2 ANQGSEA. DNA for the CDR3: TGCAGCGTTGTTTCCGGGGACAGGAACACTGAAGCTTTCTTT. It translates to CSVVSGDRNTEAFF.

The table lists this clonotype with many counts. This chain joins TRBV29-1 and TRBJ2-1, with D possibly TRBD1 on 6 matching bases. Germline-derived CDR1 and CDR2 are SQVTM and ANQGSEA. V lost 7 bases to trimming and J lost 3 bases, with 7 bases between them. This CDR3 has 11 residues. CDR3 region: CSGQDYNEQFF. DNA of the CDR3: TGCAGCGGACAGGACTACAATGAGCAGTTCTTC.

This chain uses TRBV29-1 with TRBJ2-7, with D possibly TRBD2 on 5 matching bases. The V and J ends lost 0 bases and 0 bases respectively, with 24 bases between them. Germline assignment: CDR1 SQVTM and CDR2 ANQGSEA. CDR3 length: 19 amino acids. CDR3 region: CSVEDPSSEEGGSSYEQYF. In DNA, the CDR3 is TGCAGCGTTGAAGATCCCAGCAGTGAAGAGGGCGGCAGCTCCTACGAGCAGTACTTC.

This clonotype was counted ten times or more. The V and J genes are TRBV9 and TRBJ2-2, with TRBD2 matching 11 bases. The CDR3 loop spans 18 amino acids. The V gene's germline CDR1 is SGDLS and CDR2 YYNGEE. V lost 0 bases and J lost 3; bases outside the gene matches: 7. CDR3 DNA sequence: TGTGCCAGCAGCGTAGGACTAGCGGGACGAAGGTACACCGGGGAGCTGTTTTTT. This translates into CASSVGLAGRRYTGELFF.

V usage is TRBV14 and J usage is TRBJ2-3; D is uncertain. V lost 3 bases and J lost 4, with 5 bases in between. This CDR3 contains 12 residues. The V gene's germline CDR1 is SGHDN and CDR2 FVKESK. CDR3 in DNA: TGTGCCAGCAGCCATACAGCAGATACGCAGTATTTT. Translated, it gives CASSHTADTQYF. Based on the CDR3 plus reference TRBV14 and TRBJ2-3, the full variable domain is EAGVTQFPSHSVIEKGQTVTLRCDPISGHDNLYWYRRVMGKEIKFLLHFVKESKQDESGMPNNRFLAERTGGTYSTLKVQPAELEDSGVYFCASSHTADTQYFGPGTRLTVL.

This clonotype has ten or more counts. The J gene is TRBJ2-7, the V gene TRBV4-1; 14 positions match TRBD2. The V segment lost 3 bases and the J segment 6 bases; nucleotides outside the gene matches: 10. The CDR3 has 17 amino acids. The V gene's germline CDR1 is MGHRA and CDR2 YSYEKL. CDR3 DNA: TGCGCCAGCAGCCATCGACTAGCGGGAGGGCAACGGCCCGAGCAGTACTTC. Amino acids: CASSHRLAGGQRPEQYF.

This clonotype has ten or more counts. This sequence joins TRBV6-2 or TRBV6-3 and TRBJ1-5; weak D call: TRBD1 (5 bases). Germline CDR1 reads MNHEY; CDR2 reads SVGEGT. V lost 2 bases and J 6 bases, leaving 14 bases between the germline ends. The length of the CDR3 is 15 residues. The CDR3 protein is CASSYAPDGTQPQHF. The CDR3, as DNA: TGTGCCAGCAGTTACGCGCCTGACGGGACTCAGCCCCAGCATTTT.

This clonotype occurred many times. This chain connects TRBV24-1 to TRBJ1-5; a weak D match, TRBD1 (6 bases). CDR3 length: 15 amino acids. The V gene lost 4 bases and the J gene lost 2 bases, with 11 bases spanning the gap. Germline-derived CDR1 and CDR2 are KGHDR and SFDVKD. This chain's CDR3 is CATSDVQGRNQPQHF. CDR3 nucleotides: TGTGCCACCAGTGACGTACAGGGTCGCAATCAGCCCCAGCATTTT.

This chain uses TRBV2 with TRBJ1-1; no reliable D call. V gave up 3 bases and J gave up 7 bases, with 9 bases separating them. Germline CDR1 and CDR2: SNHLY and FYNNEI. This CDR3 is 12 amino acids long. The CDR3 nucleotides are TGTGCCAGCAGTGAGGGGAGGCTTGAAGCTTTCTTT. Its translation is CASSEGRLEAFF.

This clonotype was observed at least ten times. V is TRBV6-6 and J is TRBJ1-2, with TRBD1 as a possible D gene (5 bases). The germline V gene has CDR1 MNHNY and CDR2 SVGAGI (reference sequence). CDR3 length equals 14 residues. Trimming stripped 6 bases from V and 8 bases from J, with 19 bases between. DNA for the CDR3: TGTGCCAGCAGCCCACGTAGGGACCGCGGGGGCTACACCTTC. It is translated as CASSPRRDRGGYTF.

This clonotype has at least ten counts. This chain joins TRBV19 and TRBJ1-4; no clear D. V was trimmed by 8 bases and J by 8 bases, leaving 12 bases between them. There are 12 residues in the CDR3. Germline assignment: CDR1 LNHDA and CDR2 SQIVND (reference sequence). The CDR3: CASDKSGEKLFF. For the CDR3, the DNA is TGTGCCAGTGATAAAAGCGGAGAAAAACTGTTTTTT.

To note about this clonotype: One end of the junction varies from germline; a read error may be responsible. V usage is TRBV7-3 and J usage is TRBJ1-4, with D unresolved. The CDR3 is made up of 14 amino acids. Germline loops: CDR1 SGHTA, CDR2 FQGTGA. The CDR3 sequence is CASRADTRNEQLFF. In DNA form, the CDR3 reads TGTGCCAGCAGGGCCGACACGCGTAATGAACAACTGTTTTTT.

There are many counts of this clonotype. The chain uses TRBV5-5 and TRBJ1-5; D not certain. V lost 3 bases, J lost 8 bases, and 12 bases lay in between. Germline CDR1 reads SGHKS; CDR2 reads YYEKEE (reference sequence). CDR3 length: 13 residues. The CDR3 sequence: CASSSYLYEPQHF. In DNA form, the CDR3 reads TGTGCCAGCAGCTCATACCTCTATGAGCCCCAGCATTTT. Full variable domain (rest looked up from reference TRBV5-5 and TRBJ1-5): DAGVTQSPTHLIKTRGQQVTLRCSPISGHKSVSWYQQVLGQGPQFIFQYYEKEERGRGNFPDRFSARQFPNYSSELNVNALLLGDSALYLCASSSYLYEPQHFGDGTRLSIL.

The CDR3 bases are TGCAGTGCTATCGGGGACAGGGGTGGACAGGGGGAGCTGTTTTTT. Encoded protein: CSAIGDRGGQGELFF. The chain couples TRBV20-1 to TRBJ2-2; 10 bases match TRBD1. This CDR3 comprises 15 residues. With V trimmed by 4 bases and J by 8 bases, 10 bases remained unmatched. Germline V gives CDR1 DFQATT, CDR2 SNEGSKA (reference sequence).

Ten or more counts support this clonotype. The gene calls are TRBV2 and TRBJ1-2; D ambiguous. The CDR3 is 13 amino acids. Looked up from germline, CDR1 is SNHLY and CDR2 is FYNNEI. V lost 6 bases and J 8 bases, leaving 16 bases between the germline ends. The CDR3 DNA is TGTGCCAGCAGGACCGGGAACCAAGGCGGCTACACCTTC. Its translation is CASRTGNQGGYTF.

V is TRBV7-9 and J is TRBJ2-1; D is tentatively TRBD1 or TRBD2 (5 bases each). The V and J ends lost 11 bases and 3 bases respectively, with 17 bases between them. Germline lookup yields CDR1 SEHNR and CDR2 FQNEAQ (reference sequence). There are 14 residues in the CDR3. The CDR3 bases are TGTGCCGGGACCCGCTTAGTTAACTACAATGAGCAGTTCTTC. This gives the protein CAGTRLVNYNEQFF.

This clonotype was observed many times. This rearrangement joins TRBV9 to TRBJ2-5; D not certain. Trimming cost V 0 bases and J 4 bases, with 7 bases left between them. Germline-derived CDR1 and CDR2 are SGDLS and YYNGEE. The CDR3 is made up of 13 amino acids. CDR3 coding DNA: TGTGCCAGCAGCGTAGAAGCGAGAGAGACCCAGTACTTC. Translating gives CASSVEARETQYF. Full variable domain (rest looked up from reference TRBV9 and TRBJ2-5): DSGVTQTPKHLITATGQRVTLRCSPRSGDLSVYWYQQSLDQGLQFLIQYYNGEERAKGNILERFSAQQFPDLHSELNLSSLELGDSALYFCASSVEARETQYFGPGTRLLVL.

This clonotype was seen ten or more times. This chain connects TRBV11-2 to TRBJ2-7; TRBD2 aligns across 7 bases. Germline V lookup: CDR1 SGHAT, CDR2 FQNNGV. The CDR3 has 15 amino acids. V shed 0 bases, J shed 3 bases, and the junction held 5 bases outside the gene matches. CDR3 amino acids: CASSLDLTGGYEQYF. CDR3 nucleotide sequence: TGTGCCAGCAGCTTAGATCTGACGGGAGGCTACGAGCAGTACTTC.